One sample yielded the 18 T cell receptor beta chains listed below, sequenced in a study of shared clonotypes between healthy human individuals. The protocol was immunoSEQ multiplex PCR, while the TCRdb copy is restricted to in-frame clones and leaves out a portion. The sample lists hundreds of thousands of clones, 60% to 75% occurring once. The sequencing input was memory CD4+ T cells sorted from blood. Regarding subset: CD45RA-negative fraction. These receptors were taken from a woman under 40 in good health.

The table lists this clone with a few counts. V and J are TRBV11-2 and TRBJ1-2; 9 bases align to TRBD1. CDR1 is SGHAT, CDR2 FQNNGV, per germline. This CDR3 spans 15 amino acids. The trim removed 5 bases at V and 8 bases at J, leaving 12 bases unmatched. The CDR3 spells CASSPPGQGSNGYTF. CDR3 DNA sequence: TGTGCCAGCAGCCCACCGGGACAGGGATCGAACGGCTACACCTTC.

The chain uses TRBV6-6 and TRBJ2-7; the D is unclear. The CDR3 has 13 amino acids. Germline values: CDR1 MNHNY, CDR2 SVGAGI (reference sequence). The V end was cut by 2 bases, the J end by 1 base, with 6 bases between. For the CDR3, the DNA is TGTGCCAGCAGTTACGTGCGGTCCTACGAGCAGTACTTC. It encodes CASSYVRSYEQYF.

The CDR3 spells CASSLGGMTGRGEKLFF. CDR3 DNA: TGTGCCAGCAGCTTGGGGGGGATGACAGGGAGAGGCGAAAAACTGTTTTTT. The rearrangement uses TRBV5-4 and TRBJ1-4; 7 bases line up with TRBD1. The length of the CDR3 is 17 residues. From germline, CDR1 is SGHNT and CDR2 YYREEE (reference sequence). V was clipped by 0 bases and J by 8 bases; unmatched bases: 13.

This chain connects TRBV5-5 to TRBJ1-5; D gene unclear. Germline assignment: CDR1 SGHKS and CDR2 YYEKEE (reference sequence). Deletions cut 4 bases from V and 5 bases from J, with 10 bases between. The CDR3 extends over 13 amino acids. This chain's CDR3 is CASSRGIDQPQHF. The CDR3 nucleotides are TGTGCCAGCAGCAGAGGAATTGATCAGCCCCAGCATTTT. Full variable domain (missing parts from reference TRBV5-5 and TRBJ1-5): DAGVTQSPTHLIKTRGQQVTLRCSPISGHKSVSWYQQVLGQGPQFIFQYYEKEERGRGNFPDRFSARQFPNYSSELNVNALLLGDSALYLCASSRGIDQPQHFGDGTRLSIL.

This clone was seen only a few times. The chain joins TRBV5-1 to TRBJ1-4; D might be TRBD1 (5 bases). CDR3 length: 15 residues. The V end was cut by 4 bases, the J end by 0 bases, with 10 bases between. The V gene's germline CDR1 is SGHRS and CDR2 YFSETQ. CDR3 coding DNA: TGCGCCAGCAGCATCGGGGGTGCAACTAATGAAAAACTGTTTTTT. Amino acid sequence: CASSIGGATNEKLFF.

As regards this clone: Additional DNA sequences in this sample encode the identical CDR3. This chain connects TRBV18 to TRBJ1-3; no firm D call. The germline V and J ends were trimmed by 0 bases and 4 bases, with 10 bases remaining between them. CDR1 is KGHSH and CDR2 is LQKENI in the germline V gene. This CDR3 spans 15 amino acids. The CDR3 is CASSPPVGSGNTIYF. The CDR3 DNA follows: TGTGCCAGCTCACCACCTGTTGGGTCCGGAAACACCATATATTTT.

This clone has more than one count but fewer than ten. The chain uses TRBV7-8 and TRBJ1-5, with D tentatively TRBD1 (5 bases). The CDR3 extends over 15 amino acids. The V end lost 1 base, the J end lost 6 bases, and 13 bases lay between the germline ends. The germline V gene encodes CDR1 SGHVS and CDR2 FQNEAQ. CDR3 sequence (DNA): TGTGCCAGCAGCTTAGTGGGGGGTTCTCCTCAGCCCCAGCATTTT. This encodes CASSLVGGSPQPQHF.

The rearrangement joins TRBV6-1 to TRBJ2-3, with 15 nucleotides matching TRBD2. The CDR3 consists of 15 residues. V shed 6 bases and J 5 bases; nucleotides not matched to a gene: 3. Germline V CDR1 and CDR2: MNHNS, SASEGT. CDR3 loop: CASRMGLAGGDTQYF. The CDR3 nucleotides are TGTGCCAGCAGGATGGGACTAGCGGGAGGAGATACGCAGTATTTT.

The chain links TRBV5-5 to TRBJ2-2; the D is unclear. Trimming stripped 1 base from V and 3 bases from J, with 13 bases between. Germline CDR1 and CDR2: SGHKS and YYEKEE (reference sequence). The CDR3 has 16 amino acids. This CDR3 is CASSLLPSRHTGELFF. In DNA, the CDR3 is TGTGCCAGCAGCTTGCTCCCTAGTCGCCACACCGGGGAGCTGTTTTTT. The full variable domain, with the rest looked up from reference TRBV5-5 and TRBJ2-2, is DAGVTQSPTHLIKTRGQQVTLRCSPISGHKSVSWYQQVLGQGPQFIFQYYEKEERGRGNFPDRFSARQFPNYSSELNVNALLLGDSALYLCASSLLPSRHTGELFFGEGSRLTVL.

Remarks on this clone: With a much larger clone just one base away, this may be a read error. V is TRBV2 and J is TRBJ2-2, with D hard to call. V lost 6 bases, J lost 3 bases, and 2 bases lay in between. Germline loops: CDR1 SNHLY, CDR2 FYNNEI. The CDR3 sequence is 11 residues long. The CDR3 bases are TGTGCCAGCAGCTACACCGGGGAGCTGTTTTTT. It yields the protein CASSYTGELFF.

The chain joins TRBV2 to TRBJ2-7, with TRBD2 identical over 13 bases. Germline-derived CDR1 and CDR2 are SNHLY and FYNNEI. This CDR3 contains 15 residues. The V segment lost 7 bases and the J segment 3 bases; nucleotides outside the gene matches: 6. The DNA for the CDR3 is TGTGCCAGCACTGGGACTAGCGGGAAAAACTACGAGCAGTACTTC. Translated, it gives CASTGTSGKNYEQYF. Using reference TRBV2 and TRBJ2-7 for the parts outside the CDR3, the full variable domain is EPEVTQTPSHQVTQMGQEVILRCVPISNHLYFYWYRQILGQKVEFLVSFYNNEISEKSEIFDDQFSVERPDGSNFTLKIRSTKLEDSAMYFCASTGTSGKNYEQYFGPGTRLTVT.

The table lists this clone with a few counts. This chain joins TRBV4-1 and TRBJ2-3; D may be TRBD1 (6 bases). The CDR3 spans 16 residues. V lost 4 bases, J lost 2 bases, and 16 bases lay in between. Germline loops: CDR1 MGHRA, CDR2 YSYEKL. CDR3 sequence reads: CASSRTRDKITDTQYF. The DNA of the CDR3 is TGCGCCAGCAGCCGTACGAGGGACAAAATCACAGATACGCAGTATTTT.

The chain uses TRBV27 and TRBJ1-4; no clear D gene. V lost 2 bases to trimming and J lost 7 bases, with 11 bases between them. Germline V gene lookup returns CDR1 MNHEY and CDR2 SMNVEV (reference sequence). The CDR3 contains 14 residues. CDR3 coding DNA: TGTGCCAGCAGTTTAAGGACGGAAGGTGAAAAACTGTTTTTT. This gives the protein CASSLRTEGEKLFF. The variable domain in full, completed from reference TRBV27 and TRBJ1-4, reads EAQVTQNPRYLITVTGKKLTVTCSQNMNHEYMSWYRQDPGLGLRQIYYSMNVEVTDKGDVPEGYKVSRKEKRNFPLILESPSPNQTSLYFCASSLRTEGEKLFFGSGTQLSVL.

The chain carries TRBV19 and TRBJ2-1; 7 bases match TRBD2. CDR1 and CDR2 from the germline V gene are LNHDA and SQIVND (reference sequence). The CDR3 loop spans 13 amino acids. With V trimmed by 8 bases and J by 2 bases, 3 bases remained unmatched. Here the CDR3 reads CASSSGTYNEQFF. Written as DNA, the CDR3 is TGTGCCAGTTCTAGCGGAACCTACAATGAGCAGTTCTTC.

V and J are TRBV6-5 and TRBJ1-5, with D uncertain. The CDR3 spans 13 residues. Trimming took 6 bases from V and 1 from J, leaving 7 bases between them. The germline gives CDR1 MNHEY, CDR2 SVGAGI. The CDR3 nucleotides read TGTGCCAGCAGCCCCGACAGCAATCAGCCCCAGCATTTT. Its translation is CASSPDSNQPQHF.

This clone was counted a few times. Other nucleotide sequences from this sample produce the same CDR3. CDR3 region: CASSLLGTDYGYTF. The CDR3 nucleotides read TGTGCCAGCAGCCTATTGGGGACCGACTATGGCTACACCTTC. The rearrangement links TRBV28 to TRBJ1-2; possibly TRBD1 for D (5 bases). The CDR3 has 14 residues. In germline, CDR1 is MDHEN, CDR2 SYDVKM. V lost 6 bases, J lost 3 bases, and 14 bases lay in between.

The chain is built from TRBV4-2 and TRBJ2-2; 10 bases match TRBD2. Germline CDR1 reads LGHNA; CDR2 reads YNFKEQ. CDR3 length: 17 residues. Trimming cost V 3 bases and J 6 bases; bases outside gene matches: 10. The CDR3 protein is CASSHPLAGAAAGELFF. The DNA for the CDR3 is TGTGCCAGCAGCCATCCCCTAGCGGGAGCGGCGGCCGGGGAGCTGTTTTTT.

The CDR3 bases are TGTGCCAGCAGCTTGACAGGGCAGTACCAAGAGACCCAGTACTTC. Amino acid sequence: CASSLTGQYQETQYF. The rearrangement joins TRBV5-8 to TRBJ2-5; possible D gene TRBD1, 6 bases. V was cut by 1 base and J by 0 bases, with 10 bases left in between. The CDR3 runs 15 residues. Germline lookup yields CDR1 SGHTS and CDR2 YDEGEE.